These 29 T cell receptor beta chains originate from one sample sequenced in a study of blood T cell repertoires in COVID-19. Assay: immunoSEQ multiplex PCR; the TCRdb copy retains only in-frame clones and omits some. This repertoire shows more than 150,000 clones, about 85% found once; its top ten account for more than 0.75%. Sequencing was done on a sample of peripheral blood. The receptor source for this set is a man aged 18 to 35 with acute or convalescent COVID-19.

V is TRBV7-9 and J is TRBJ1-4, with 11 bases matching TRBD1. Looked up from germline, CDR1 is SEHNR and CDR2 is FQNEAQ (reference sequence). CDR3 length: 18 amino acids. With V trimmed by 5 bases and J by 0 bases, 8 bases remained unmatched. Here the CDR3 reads CASSPSPGQGATNEKLFF. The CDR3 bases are TGTGCCAGCAGCCCCTCACCGGGACAGGGGGCAACTAATGAAAAACTGTTTTTT.

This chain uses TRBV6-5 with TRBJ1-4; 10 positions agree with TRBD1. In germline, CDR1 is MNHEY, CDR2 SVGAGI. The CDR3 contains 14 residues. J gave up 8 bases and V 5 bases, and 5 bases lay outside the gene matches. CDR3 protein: CASSPDRGLEKLFF. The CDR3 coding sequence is TGTGCCAGCAGTCCTGACAGGGGGCTCGAAAAACTGTTTTTT.

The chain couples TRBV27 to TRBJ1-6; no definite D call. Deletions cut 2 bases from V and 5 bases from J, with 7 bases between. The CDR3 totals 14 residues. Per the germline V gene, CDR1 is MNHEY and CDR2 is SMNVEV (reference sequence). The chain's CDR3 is CASSLGRNNSPLHF. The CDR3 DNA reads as TGTGCCAGCAGTTTAGGCAGAAATAATTCACCCCTCCACTTT.

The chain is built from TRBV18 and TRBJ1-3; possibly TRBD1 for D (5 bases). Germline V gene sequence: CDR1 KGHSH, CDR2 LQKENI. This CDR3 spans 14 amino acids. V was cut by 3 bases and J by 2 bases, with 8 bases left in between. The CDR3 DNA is TGTGCCAGCTCACCCCCAGGGACTGGAAACACCATATATTTT. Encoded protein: CASSPPGTGNTIYF.

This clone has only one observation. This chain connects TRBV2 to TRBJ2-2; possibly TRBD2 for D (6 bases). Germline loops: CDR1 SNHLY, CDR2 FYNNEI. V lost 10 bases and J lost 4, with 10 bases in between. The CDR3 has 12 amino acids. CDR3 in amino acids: CATRGFTGELFF. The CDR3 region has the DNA TGTGCCACCCGGGGGTTCACCGGGGAGCTGTTTTTT.

CDR3 nucleotides: TGCGCCAGCAGCCATCCCGGACTAGCGGCATACCAAGAGACCCAGTACTTC. Protein: CASSHPGLAAYQETQYF. The chain is built from TRBV4-1 and TRBJ2-5; 10 bases align to TRBD2. This CDR3 is 17 amino acids long. Germline V gene lookup returns CDR1 MGHRA and CDR2 YSYEKL. Trimming cost V 3 bases and J 0 bases; bases outside gene matches: 7.

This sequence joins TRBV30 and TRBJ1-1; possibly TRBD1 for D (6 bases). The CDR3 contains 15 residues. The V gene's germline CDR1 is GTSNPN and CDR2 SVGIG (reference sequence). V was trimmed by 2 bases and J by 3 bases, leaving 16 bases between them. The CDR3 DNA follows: TGTGCCTGGAGTCCTCTTAACAGGGATTACACTGAAGCTTTCTTT. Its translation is CAWSPLNRDYTEAFF.

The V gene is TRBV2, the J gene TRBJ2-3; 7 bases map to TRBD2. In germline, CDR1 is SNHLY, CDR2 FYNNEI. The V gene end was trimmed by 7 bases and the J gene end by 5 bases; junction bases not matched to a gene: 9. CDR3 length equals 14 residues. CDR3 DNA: TGTGCCAGCACCCCAGGCGGGGGATTAGATACGCAGTATTTT. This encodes CASTPGGGLDTQYF.

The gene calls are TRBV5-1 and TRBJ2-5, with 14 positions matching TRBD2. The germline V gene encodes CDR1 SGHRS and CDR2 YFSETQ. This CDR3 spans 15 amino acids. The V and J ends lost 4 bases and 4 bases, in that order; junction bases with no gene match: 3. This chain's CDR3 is CASSQGTSGGETQYF. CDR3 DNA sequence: TGCGCCAGCAGCCAGGGGACTAGCGGGGGAGAGACCCAGTACTTC.

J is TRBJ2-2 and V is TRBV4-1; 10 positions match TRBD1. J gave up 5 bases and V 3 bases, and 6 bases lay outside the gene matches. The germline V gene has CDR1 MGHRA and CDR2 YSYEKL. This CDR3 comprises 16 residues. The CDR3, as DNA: TGCGCCAGCAGCCACCCGACAGGGGGCAGAACCGGGGAGCTGTTTTTT. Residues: CASSHPTGGRTGELFF.

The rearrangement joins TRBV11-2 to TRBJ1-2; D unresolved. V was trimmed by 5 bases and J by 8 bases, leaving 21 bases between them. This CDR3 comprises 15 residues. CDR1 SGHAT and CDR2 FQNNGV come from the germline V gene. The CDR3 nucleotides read TGTGCCAGCAGCCCATCCCCCACAAGGGCGGGGGGCTACACCTTC. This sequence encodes CASSPSPTRAGGYTF.

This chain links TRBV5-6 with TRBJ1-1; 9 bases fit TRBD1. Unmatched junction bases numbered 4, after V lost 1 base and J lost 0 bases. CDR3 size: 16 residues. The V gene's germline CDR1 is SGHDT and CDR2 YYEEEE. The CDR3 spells CASSLRQGGMNTEAFF. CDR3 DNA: TGTGCCAGCAGCTTGAGACAGGGGGGGATGAACACTGAAGCTTTCTTT.

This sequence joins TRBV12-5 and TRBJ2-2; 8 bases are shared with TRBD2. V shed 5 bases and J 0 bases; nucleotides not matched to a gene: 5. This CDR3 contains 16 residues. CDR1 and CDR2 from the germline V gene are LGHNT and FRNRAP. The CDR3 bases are TGTGCTAGTGGTGTTACTAGCGGACCGAACACCGGGGAGCTGTTTTTT. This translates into CASGVTSGPNTGELFF.

This CDR3 reads CASSLPPPGQGNEKLFF. CDR3 bases: TGTGCCAGTAGTCTCCCTCCCCCGGGACAGGGCAACGAAAAACTGTTTTTT. The gene calls are TRBV19 and TRBJ1-4; 9 positions agree with TRBD1. Germline V lookup: CDR1 LNHDA, CDR2 SQIVND (reference sequence). J lost 8 bases, V lost 5 bases, and 15 bases had no gene match. The CDR3 has 17 residues.

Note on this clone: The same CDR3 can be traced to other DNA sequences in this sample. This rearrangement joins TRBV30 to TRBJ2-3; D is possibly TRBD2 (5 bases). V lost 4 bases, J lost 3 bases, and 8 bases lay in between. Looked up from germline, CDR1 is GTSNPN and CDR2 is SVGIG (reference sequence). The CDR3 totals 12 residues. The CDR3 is CAWNRGTDTQYF. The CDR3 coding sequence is TGTGCCTGGAACCGAGGGACAGATACGCAGTATTTT.

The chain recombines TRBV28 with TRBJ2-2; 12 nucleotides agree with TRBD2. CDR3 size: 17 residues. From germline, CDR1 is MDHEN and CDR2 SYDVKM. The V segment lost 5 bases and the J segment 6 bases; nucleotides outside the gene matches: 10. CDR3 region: CASSLAGGPSRAGELFF. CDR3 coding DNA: TGTGCCAGCAGTCTAGCGGGGGGGCCTTCTCGGGCCGGGGAGCTGTTTTTT.

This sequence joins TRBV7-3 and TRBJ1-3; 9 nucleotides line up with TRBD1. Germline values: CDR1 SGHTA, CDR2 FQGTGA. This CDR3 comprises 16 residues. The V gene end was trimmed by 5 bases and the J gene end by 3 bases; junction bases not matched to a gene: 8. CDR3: CASSATGTGRGNTIYF. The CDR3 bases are TGTGCCAGCAGCGCTACCGGGACAGGGCGTGGAAACACCATATATTTT. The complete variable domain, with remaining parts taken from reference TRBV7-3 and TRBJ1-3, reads GAGVSQTPSNKVTEKGKYVELRCDPISGHTALYWYRQSLGQGPEFLIYFQGTGAADDSGLPNDRFFAVRPEGSVSTLKIQRTERGDSAVYLCASSATGTGRGNTIYFGEGSWLTVV.

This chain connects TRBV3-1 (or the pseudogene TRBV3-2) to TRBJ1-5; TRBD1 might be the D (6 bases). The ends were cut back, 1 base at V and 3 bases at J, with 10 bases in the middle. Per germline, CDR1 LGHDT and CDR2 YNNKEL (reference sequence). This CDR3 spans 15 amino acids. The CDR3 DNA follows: TGTGCCAGCAGCCAAGGTGGGGGACACAATCAGCCCCAGCATTTT. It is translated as CASSQGGGHNQPQHF.

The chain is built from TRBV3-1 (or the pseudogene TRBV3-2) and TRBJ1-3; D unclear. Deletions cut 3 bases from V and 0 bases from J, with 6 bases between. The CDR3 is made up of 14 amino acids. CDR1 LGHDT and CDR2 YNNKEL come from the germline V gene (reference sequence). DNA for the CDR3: TGTGCCAGCAGCCACGGGAGCTCTGGAAACACCATATATTTT. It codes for CASSHGSSGNTIYF.

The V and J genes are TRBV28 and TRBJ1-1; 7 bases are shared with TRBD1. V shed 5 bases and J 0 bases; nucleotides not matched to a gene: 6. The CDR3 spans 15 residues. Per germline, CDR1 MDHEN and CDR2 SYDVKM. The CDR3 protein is CASSPGGHLNTEAFF. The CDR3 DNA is TGTGCCAGCAGTCCAGGGGGACATTTGAACACTGAAGCTTTCTTT.

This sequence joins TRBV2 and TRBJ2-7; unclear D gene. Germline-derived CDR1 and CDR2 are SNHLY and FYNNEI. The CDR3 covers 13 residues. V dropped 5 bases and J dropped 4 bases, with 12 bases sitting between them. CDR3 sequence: CASSRFQLYEQYF. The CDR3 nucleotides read TGTGCCAGCAGTAGATTCCAACTTTACGAGCAGTACTTC.

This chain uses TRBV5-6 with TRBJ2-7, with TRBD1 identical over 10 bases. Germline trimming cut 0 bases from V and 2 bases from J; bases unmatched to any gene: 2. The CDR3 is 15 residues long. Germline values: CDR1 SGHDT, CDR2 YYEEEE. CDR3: CASSLDGTGAYEQYV. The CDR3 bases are TGTGCCAGCAGCTTGGATGGGACAGGGGCCTACGAGCAGTACGTC.

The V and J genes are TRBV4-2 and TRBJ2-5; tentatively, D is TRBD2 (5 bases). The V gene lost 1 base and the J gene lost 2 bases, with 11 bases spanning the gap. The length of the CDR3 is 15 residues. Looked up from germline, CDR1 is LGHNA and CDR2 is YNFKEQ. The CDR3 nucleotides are TGTGCCAGCAGCCAAGGGGCAGCGGATCAAGAGACCCAGTACTTC. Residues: CASSQGAADQETQYF.

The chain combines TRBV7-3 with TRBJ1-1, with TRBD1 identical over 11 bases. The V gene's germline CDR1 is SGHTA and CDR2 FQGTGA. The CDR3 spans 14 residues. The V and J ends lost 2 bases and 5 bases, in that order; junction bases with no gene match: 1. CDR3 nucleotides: TGTGCCAGCAGCTTAGGGGACAGGGGGACTGAAGCTTTCTTT. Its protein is CASSLGDRGTEAFF.

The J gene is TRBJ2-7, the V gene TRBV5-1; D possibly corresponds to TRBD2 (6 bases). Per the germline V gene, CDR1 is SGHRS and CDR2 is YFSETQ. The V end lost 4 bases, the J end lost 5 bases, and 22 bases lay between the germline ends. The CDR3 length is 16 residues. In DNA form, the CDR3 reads TGCGCCAGCAGCCAAGGATGGGGGGAGGTCGAAGACGAGCAGTACTTC. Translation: CASSQGWGEVEDEQYF.

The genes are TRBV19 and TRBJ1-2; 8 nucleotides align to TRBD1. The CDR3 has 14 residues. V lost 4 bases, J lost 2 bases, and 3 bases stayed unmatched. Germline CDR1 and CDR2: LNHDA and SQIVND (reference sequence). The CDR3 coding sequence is TGTGCCAGTAGTACGCGGACAGGGAACTATGGCTACACCTTC. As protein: CASSTRTGNYGYTF.

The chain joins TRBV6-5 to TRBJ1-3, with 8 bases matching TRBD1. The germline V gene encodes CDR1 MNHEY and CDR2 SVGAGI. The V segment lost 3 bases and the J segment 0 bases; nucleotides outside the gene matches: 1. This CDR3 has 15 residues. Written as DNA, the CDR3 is TGTGCCAGCAGTTATGACAGGGGCTCTGGAAACACCATATATTTT. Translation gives CASSYDRGSGNTIYF.

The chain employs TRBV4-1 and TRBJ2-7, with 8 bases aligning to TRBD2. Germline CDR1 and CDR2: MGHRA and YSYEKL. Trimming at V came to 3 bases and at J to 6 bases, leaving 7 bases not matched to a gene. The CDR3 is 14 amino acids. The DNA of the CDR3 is TGCGCCAGCAGCCAGTCGGGAGGGGCGGCCGAGCAGTACGTC. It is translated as CASSQSGGAAEQYV.

CDR3 region: CASSPKSSGNTIYF. The CDR3 region has the DNA TGCGCCAGCAGCCCCAAGAGCTCTGGAAACACCATATATTTT. The chain is built from TRBV10-1 and TRBJ1-3; D unclear. Deletions cut 6 bases from V and 0 bases from J, with 9 bases between. This CDR3 comprises 14 residues. The V gene's germline CDR1 is WNHNN and CDR2 SYGVQD (reference sequence).